The 8 T cell receptor beta chains listed next were all sequenced from one sample in a study of T cells in Graves' hyperthyroidism and ophthalmopathy (dated by TCRdb to between 2018 and 2020). The library was made by multiplex PCR. Sequencing relied on an Illumina HiSeq 2000. Amplification of TCR beta CDR3 regions was carried out from RNA transcripts. A first-round RT-PCR of the TCR CDR3 used the HTBI primer set with the Qiagen OneStep RT-PCR kit. TCRdb redid the processing of the public reads, applying fastp at Q25 and MiXCR, and retained in-frame beta chains. Under each unique CDR3 protein, matching rows form one entry showing the most common genes and DNA. The sample table contains over 450,000 distinct CDR3 sequences; only one count was recorded for about 15% of them. The top ten constitute approximately 18% of the sample. Sequenced input: blood. The origin of the receptors is a woman aged 18-35 years with Graves' ophthalmopathy.

This clonotype was counted between two and nine times. The chain combines TRBV20-1 with TRBJ1-1; D remains ambiguous. The CDR3 is 10 amino acids. The ends were cut back, 3 bases at V and 12 bases at J, with 11 bases in the middle. CDR1 is DFQATT, CDR2 SNEGSKA, per germline (reference sequence). CDR3 bases: TGCAGTGCTAGGAAGGAGGGAACTTTCTTT. Its protein is CSARKEGTFF.

The sample holds many counts of this clonotype. This chain joins TRBV15 and TRBJ1-1; D might be TRBD1 (6 bases). The ends were cut back, 1 base at V and 5 bases at J, with 14 bases in the middle. CDR1 LNHNV and CDR2 YYDKDF come from the germline V gene (reference sequence). CDR3 length equals 15 residues. CDR3 protein: CATSRVGEGGTEAFF. In nucleotides, the CDR3 is TGTGCCACCAGCAGAGTCGGAGAAGGGGGGACTGAAGCTTTCTTT.

This clonotype was seen just once. Possible read error: a much larger clone is one base away. CDR3 residues: CVSSSDRGEQYF. CDR3 bases: TGCGTCAGCAGCTCGGACAGGGGCGAGCAGTACTTC. The chain couples TRBV5-1 to TRBJ2-7; 9 nucleotides agree with TRBD1. The germline CDR1 and CDR2 sequences are SGHRS and YFSETQ. This CDR3 has 12 amino acids.

Only a few counts were recorded for this clonotype. V and J are TRBV5-1 and TRBJ2-2; 11 nucleotides align to TRBD1. In germline, CDR1 is SGHRS, CDR2 YFSETQ. This CDR3 has 15 amino acids. V dropped 3 bases and J dropped 7; count of bases not matched to a gene: 5. CDR3 coding DNA: TGCGCCAGCAGCTCCGGGGGACAGGGGGTCGGGGAGCTGTTTTTT. This codes for CASSSGGQGVGELFF.

This clonotype was seen repeatedly, ten times or more. J is TRBJ1-1 and V is TRBV20-1, with D perhaps TRBD1 (5 bases). The V gene lost 5 bases and the J gene lost 1 base, with 14 bases spanning the gap. The CDR3 is 14 amino acids. CDR1 and CDR2 from the germline V gene are DFQATT and SNEGSKA (reference sequence). CDR3 sequence reads: CSAAPGTRNTEAFF. The CDR3 DNA reads TGCAGTGCTGCCCCCGGGACGCGGAACACTGAAGCTTTCTTT.

Ten or more counts support this clonotype. The chain is built from TRBV7-8 and TRBJ2-5; D gene unclear. CDR1 and CDR2 (germline): SGHVS, FQNEAQ. The CDR3 runs to 13 residues. V lost 6 bases and J 4 bases, leaving 12 bases between the germline ends. The CDR3: CASSAPLRETQYF. In DNA form, the CDR3 reads TGTGCCAGCAGTGCGCCCCTTCGAGAGACCCAGTACTTC.

In its sample, this clonotype was seen a few times. V and J are TRBV27 and TRBJ1-2; weak D call: TRBD1 (5 bases). The length of the CDR3 is 13 residues. The germline V and J ends were trimmed by 5 bases and 4 bases, with 11 bases remaining between them. In germline, CDR1 is MNHEY, CDR2 SMNVEV (reference sequence). DNA for the CDR3: TGTGCCAGCAGTGCCGGGGGTTCCTATGGCTACACCTTC. Residues: CASSAGGSYGYTF.

This clonotype has at least ten counts. This chain links TRBV2 with TRBJ1-1, with TRBD1 as a possible D gene (5 bases). Per the germline V gene, CDR1 is SNHLY and CDR2 is FYNNEI. The CDR3 totals 15 residues. Trimming left V 5 bases short and J 5 bases short, with 18 bases between. The CDR3, as DNA: TGTGCCAGCAGTAGAATTCAGGGAGGAGGTACTGAAGCTTTCTTT. Its translation: CASSRIQGGGTEAFF. The variable domain in full, completed from reference TRBV2 and TRBJ1-1, reads EPEVTQTPSHQVTQMGQEVILRCVPISNHLYFYWYRQILGQKVEFLVSFYNNEISEKSEIFDDQFSVERPDGSNFTLKIRSTKLEDSAMYFCASSRIQGGGTEAFFGQGTRLTVV.